The rows below give T cell receptor beta chains drawn from one sample of a study of yellow fever vaccine responses in identical twins. Using its own MiXCR run on the RT-PCR reads, TCRdb lists one record per CDR3 protein. The table lists some 11,000 distinct CDR3 sequences, roughly 82% of them singletons. Sequencing was performed on T cells from blood (PBMCs), unsorted or a sorted subset (not recorded which), taken before or after yellow fever vaccination (not recorded which). The receptors stem from a woman younger than 35 who received the yellow fever vaccine. CDR3s include the opening cysteine and the closing phenylalanine or tryptophan. A D gene is named only where the DNA matches it firmly. The size entry is marked missing in some rows and otherwise reads once, few, many or a size class.

d_gene: TRBD2; j_gene: TRBJ2-7; v_gene: TRBV29-1; abundance: -; CDR3nt: TGCAGCGGCCGGACTAGCGAGGCCTACGAGCAGTACTTC; CDR3aa: CSGRTSEAYEQYF
d_gene: -; j_gene: TRBJ1-2; v_gene: TRBV11-1; abundance: -; CDR3nt: TGTGCCAGCAGCGGAACGACAGATAACTATGGCTACACCTTC; CDR3aa: CASSGTTDNYGYTF
d_gene: -; j_gene: TRBJ2-7; v_gene: TRBV24-1; abundance: -; CDR3nt: TGTGCCACCTCGGACAGTGACTACGAGCAGTACTTC; CDR3aa: CATSDSDYEQYF
d_gene: -; j_gene: TRBJ2-3; v_gene: TRBV11-2; abundance: -; CDR3nt: TGTGCCAGCAGCTCCTACAACCGGGGCACAGATACGCAGTATTTT; CDR3aa: CASSSYNRGTDTQYF
d_gene: TRBD2; j_gene: TRBJ2-7; v_gene: TRBV12-3/TRBV12-4; abundance: -; CDR3nt: TGTGCCAGCAGCCAAGGGACTAGCGGGAGCGGGTACGAGCAGTACTTC; CDR3aa: CASSQGTSGSGYEQYF
d_gene: -; j_gene: TRBJ2-1; v_gene: TRBV2; abundance: few; CDR3nt: TGTGCCAGCAGTGAAGCGACCTACAATGAGCAGTTCTTC; CDR3aa: CASSEATYNEQFF
d_gene: -; j_gene: TRBJ2-1; v_gene: TRBV11-3; abundance: -; CDR3nt: TGTGCCAGCAGCCGCGGAGTATCCAATGAGCAGTTCTTC; CDR3aa: CASSRGVSNEQFF
d_gene: -; j_gene: TRBJ2-5; v_gene: TRBV20-1; abundance: few; CDR3nt: TGCAGTGCTACCCGACAAACCCAAGAGACCCAGTACTTC; CDR3aa: CSATRQTQETQYF
d_gene: TRBD1; j_gene: TRBJ1-6; v_gene: TRBV12-3/TRBV12-4; abundance: -; CDR3nt: TGTGCCAGCAGCAAGACAGGGGGTAATTCACCCCTCCACTTT; CDR3aa: CASSKTGGNSPLHF
d_gene: -; j_gene: TRBJ1-4; v_gene: TRBV11-1; abundance: -; CDR3nt: TGTGCCAGCAGCTTTCCAGGGTACGGAAAACTGTTTTTT; CDR3aa: CASSFPGYGKLFF
d_gene: TRBD2; j_gene: TRBJ2-1; v_gene: TRBV28; abundance: -; CDR3nt: TGTGCCAGCATGGTGACTAGCGGGAGGGATGAGCAGTTCTTC; CDR3aa: CASMVTSGRDEQFF
d_gene: -; j_gene: TRBJ1-1; v_gene: TRBV11-1; abundance: -; CDR3nt: TGTGCCAGCAGCCCAGGAGCGGGGGGGGGAACTGAAGCTTTCTTT; CDR3aa: CASSPGAGGGTEAFF
d_gene: -; j_gene: TRBJ2-1; v_gene: TRBV12-3/TRBV12-4; abundance: -; CDR3nt: TGTGTCAGCAGCGACTCGAGCTCCTACAATGAGCAGTTCTTC; CDR3aa: CVSSDSSSYNEQFF
d_gene: -; j_gene: TRBJ2-7; v_gene: TRBV19; abundance: few; CDR3nt: TGTGCCAGTAGTATTGGCCTAGCCTACGAGCAGTACTTC; CDR3aa: CASSIGLAYEQYF
d_gene: -; j_gene: TRBJ2-5; v_gene: TRBV4-1; abundance: -; CDR3nt: TGCGCCAGCAGCCAAGCCCTGGGACGGGGCCAAGGGTTC; CDR3aa: CASSQALGRGQGF
d_gene: -; j_gene: TRBJ1-5; v_gene: TRBV20-1; abundance: -; CDR3nt: TGCAGTGCTAGAGTCTCGACAGACCTCAATCAGCCCCAGCATTTT; CDR3aa: CSARVSTDLNQPQHF